The 26 T cell receptor beta chains below come from one sample, sequenced in a study of cytotoxic CD8 clonotypes in ibrutinib-treated CLL. Method: immunoSEQ multiplex PCR; TCRdb's copy keeps in-frame clones and lacks some. This table holds 270,000 or so clones, approximately 79% found once. Source: PBMCs, taken at disease progression, from a patient treated with ibrutinib. These receptors all come from a human donor with chronic lymphocytic leukemia.

The chain joins TRBV5-1 to TRBJ2-7; TRBD1 matches 12 bases. J was trimmed by 3 bases and V by 2 bases; bases with no gene match: 6. The CDR3 covers 16 residues. Germline V lookup: CDR1 SGHRS, CDR2 YFSETQ. In nucleotides, the CDR3 is TGCGCCAGCAGCTTCGAGGGGACAGGGGGCTTCTACGAGCAGTACTTC. Its protein product is CASSFEGTGGFYEQYF.

This rearrangement joins TRBV28 to TRBJ1-2; tentative D call: TRBD1 (5 bases). The CDR3 totals 12 residues. Between the trimmed V and J ends, which lost 10 bases and 5 bases, there was a span of 14 bases. Looked up from germline, CDR1 is MDHEN and CDR2 is SYDVKM. CDR3: CATQTGGYGYTF. DNA for the CDR3: TGTGCCACACAAACAGGCGGGTATGGCTACACCTTC.

The chain is built from TRBV10-2 and TRBJ2-3; 12 bases align to TRBD2. Germline V gives CDR1 WSHSY, CDR2 SAAADI. The J segment lost 1 base and the V segment lost 6 bases, leaving 5 bases of the junction unmatched. The CDR3 contains 16 residues. The CDR3 DNA is TGCGCCAGCAGACTAGCGGGAGGAGACCGCACAGATACGCAGTATTTT. This gives the protein CASRLAGGDRTDTQYF.

This clone has just one count. This chain joins TRBV15 and TRBJ1-2; possible D gene TRBD1, 5 bases. V lost 0 bases and J lost 6, with 11 bases in between. CDR3 length: 14 amino acids. CDR1 is LNHNV and CDR2 is YYDKDF in the germline V gene (reference sequence). The CDR3, as DNA: TGTGCCACCAGCAGAGAACGATTCAGGGATGGCTACACCTTC. This gives the protein CATSRERFRDGYTF.

This chain connects TRBV29-1 to TRBJ2-1, with D unclear. The CDR3 extends over 12 amino acids. Between the trimmed V and J ends, which lost 4 bases and 10 bases, there was a span of 14 bases. The V gene's germline CDR1 is SQVTM and CDR2 ANQGSEA. CDR3: CSVVRSAQEQFF. The DNA of the CDR3 is TGCAGCGTTGTAAGATCGGCCCAAGAGCAGTTCTTC.

The gene calls are TRBV13 and TRBJ1-1, with D unclear. The CDR3 sequence is 13 residues long. CDR1 is PRHDT, CDR2 FYEKMQ, per germline (reference sequence). Trimming shortened V by 5 bases and J by 5 bases, and 12 bases separated the two germline ends. The CDR3 reads CASSTGRKTEAFF. The CDR3 bases are TGTGCCAGCAGCACGGGGAGGAAAACTGAAGCTTTCTTT.

This chain joins TRBV5-6 and TRBJ1-1; D is unclear. The CDR3 length is 15 residues. Trimming left V 0 bases short and J 1 base short, with 10 bases between. Germline CDR1 and CDR2: SGHDT and YYEEEE. The CDR3 loop reads CASSLAGRENTEAFF. In DNA form, the CDR3 reads TGTGCCAGCAGCTTGGCGGGGAGGGAGAACACTGAAGCTTTCTTT.

V gene TRBV29-1 combines with J gene TRBJ2-2; D gene unclear. V was trimmed by 2 bases and J by 8 bases, leaving 15 bases between them. This CDR3 is 14 amino acids long. Germline-derived CDR1 and CDR2 are SQVTM and ANQGSEA. CDR3 nucleotides: TGCAGCGTTGAACGTCTCCCCGGAACGGGGGAGCTGTTTTTT. It is translated as CSVERLPGTGELFF.

There are a few counts of this clone. The genes are TRBV7-9 and TRBJ1-4, with 9 bases fitting TRBD1. Germline V CDR1 and CDR2: SEHNR, FQNEAQ (reference sequence). Losses at the gene ends were 4 bases for V and 4 bases for J; bases not matched to a gene: 4. This CDR3 is built from 15 residues. The CDR3 coding sequence is TGTGCCAGCAGCTCCCTGACAGGGGGTAATGAAAAACTGTTTTTT. Amino acid sequence: CASSSLTGGNEKLFF.

This sequence joins TRBV10-3 and TRBJ1-2; possible D gene TRBD1, 6 bases. Trimming took off 3 bases at V and 2 bases at J, with 7 bases between the two ends. This CDR3 is 13 amino acids long. Germline-derived CDR1 and CDR2 are ENHRY and SYGVKD. Written as DNA, the CDR3 is TGTGCCATCAGTGAAAGGGGGAACTATGGCTACACCTTC. Its protein is CAISERGNYGYTF.

The chain is built from TRBV15 and TRBJ1-5, with D hard to call. Trimming stripped 0 bases from V and 3 bases from J, with 12 bases between. This CDR3 region has 16 residues. Germline V lookup: CDR1 LNHNV, CDR2 YYDKDF (reference sequence). CDR3 loop: CATSRDEGRLNQPQHF. The CDR3, as DNA: TGTGCCACCAGCAGAGATGAAGGCAGACTCAATCAGCCCCAGCATTTT. Variable domain in full (rest from reference TRBV15 and TRBJ1-5): DAMVIQNPRYQVTQFGKPVTLSCSQTLNHNVMYWYQQKSSQAPKLLFHYYDKDFNNEADTPDNFQSRRPNTSFCFLDIRSPGLGDTAMYLCATSRDEGRLNQPQHFGDGTRLSIL.

This sequence joins TRBV6-1 and TRBJ2-5; TRBD1 matches 12 bases. V was clipped by 1 base and J by 2 bases; unmatched bases: 8. Germline values: CDR1 MNHNS, CDR2 SASEGT. The CDR3 is 18 residues long. CDR3 in amino acids: CASSEEGQGAIKQETQYF. The CDR3 DNA follows: TGTGCCAGCAGTGAAGAGGGACAGGGGGCCATTAAACAAGAGACCCAGTACTTC.

This clone was seen just once. The gene calls are TRBV18 and TRBJ2-3; TRBD1 agrees at 11 bases. The CDR3 extends over 17 amino acids. CDR1 is KGHSH and CDR2 is LQKENI in the germline V gene. Trimming at V came to 2 bases and at J to 2 bases, leaving 6 bases not matched to a gene. The CDR3 nucleotides are TGTGCCAGCTCACCAAGCCGGACAGGGGGCTCCACAGATACGCAGTATTTT. Encoded protein: CASSPSRTGGSTDTQYF.

Only one count was recorded for this clone. V and J are TRBV28 and TRBJ2-7; possibly TRBD2 for D (6 bases). Trimming took 5 bases from V and 2 from J, leaving 10 bases between them. Germline lookup yields CDR1 MDHEN and CDR2 SYDVKM. CDR3 length equals 13 residues. The CDR3 protein is CASSKLAPYEQYF. The CDR3 DNA sequence: TGTGCCAGCAGTAAACTAGCTCCCTACGAGCAGTACTTC.

This clone appeared a few times. The chain has TRBV4-3 and TRBJ2-5; maybe TRBD2 (5 bases). The CDR3 has 14 residues. Trimming left V 4 bases short and J 1 base short, with 10 bases between. Germline V gives CDR1 LGHNA, CDR2 YSLEER. The CDR3 sequence is CASSPGGSQETQYF. The CDR3, as DNA: TGCGCCAGCAGCCCCGGTGGGAGCCAAGAGACCCAGTACTTC.

V and J are TRBV29-1 and TRBJ2-3; D possibly uses TRBD1 or TRBD2 (6 bases each). This CDR3 contains 13 residues. The germline V and J ends were trimmed by 2 bases and 6 bases, with 12 bases remaining between them. The germline V gene encodes CDR1 SQVTM and CDR2 ANQGSEA. The CDR3 spells CSVEIRGLDTQYF. CDR3 DNA sequence: TGCAGCGTTGAAATCAGGGGACTGGATACGCAGTATTTT.

The chain combines TRBV19 with TRBJ1-5; D possibly corresponds to TRBD1 (5 bases). CDR1 and CDR2 (germline): LNHDA, SQIVND (reference sequence). V dropped 1 base and J dropped 2 bases, with 9 bases sitting between them. This CDR3 has 15 residues. CDR3 bases: TGTGCCAGTAGTATAGTGTCCAGGGGCAATCAGCCCCAGCATTTT. Its translation: CASSIVSRGNQPQHF.

The chain has TRBV19 and TRBJ2-1, with 11 nucleotides matching TRBD2. Losses at the gene ends were 2 bases for V and 7 bases for J; bases not matched to a gene: 7. Germline-derived CDR1 and CDR2 are LNHDA and SQIVND (reference sequence). The CDR3 is 16 residues long. CDR3 residues: CASSITSGGPRNEQFF. DNA for the CDR3: TGTGCCAGTAGTATAACTAGCGGGGGCCCTCGGAATGAGCAGTTCTTC.

This chain uses TRBV19 with TRBJ2-3, with 10 bases fitting TRBD2. After removal of 6 bases from V and 5 bases from J, the junction contained 14 bases not matched to a gene. The CDR3 is 17 residues long. Germline CDR1 reads LNHDA; CDR2 reads SQIVND (reference sequence). The CDR3 sequence: CASSKRGLAGVVDTQYF. CDR3 bases: TGTGCCAGTAGCAAGAGGGGGCTAGCGGGAGTGGTAGATACGCAGTATTTT.

The V call is TRBV28, the J call TRBJ2-3, with a possible D match to TRBD2 (6 bases). CDR1 and CDR2 (germline): MDHEN, SYDVKM. V lost 7 bases and J 1 base, leaving 9 bases between the germline ends. This CDR3 comprises 13 residues. In DNA form, the CDR3 reads TGTGCCAGCATGCGGGGAGGCACAGATACGCAGTATTTT. This sequence encodes CASMRGGTDTQYF.

The J gene is TRBJ1-1, the V gene TRBV2, with D maybe TRBD1 (6 bases). Germline lookup yields CDR1 SNHLY and CDR2 FYNNEI. This CDR3 has 15 residues. Trimming stripped 6 bases from V and 1 base from J, with 15 bases between. This CDR3 reads CASRIRTASNTEAFF. Written as DNA, the CDR3 is TGTGCCAGCAGGATTAGGACAGCCTCGAACACTGAAGCTTTCTTT.

The chain employs TRBV2 and TRBJ1-2; D not resolved. Germline-derived CDR1 and CDR2 are SNHLY and FYNNEI. Between the trimmed V and J ends, which lost 6 bases and 7 bases, there was a span of 12 bases. The CDR3 has 12 residues. CDR3 nucleotides: TGTGCCAGCAGGGGAAGGCGGTTTGGCTACACCTTC. Protein product: CASRGRRFGYTF.

V gene TRBV7-9 combines with J gene TRBJ1-1; TRBD1 is a possible D gene (5 bases). V was trimmed by 2 bases and J by 1 base, leaving 14 bases between them. Germline CDR1 reads SEHNR; CDR2 reads FQNEAQ (reference sequence). CDR3 length: 16 amino acids. The CDR3 bases are TGTGCCAGCAGCTTAAAGCCGGGACTCCCGAACACTGAAGCTTTCTTT. As protein: CASSLKPGLPNTEAFF.

This clone was found a few times. The chain recombines TRBV19 with TRBJ2-7, with unresolved D. The CDR3 spans 16 residues. Germline V lookup: CDR1 LNHDA, CDR2 SQIVND (reference sequence). V lost 3 bases and J lost 0, with 15 bases in between. DNA for the CDR3: TGTGCCAGTAGTATTCGGGCACGCGGACGCTCCTACGAGCAGTACTTC. It translates to CASSIRARGRSYEQYF.

This rearrangement joins TRBV5-1 to TRBJ1-2; 7 bases are a match to TRBD1. The CDR3 has 17 amino acids. Germline trimming cut 0 bases from V and 6 bases from J; bases unmatched to any gene: 14. Germline V gives CDR1 SGHRS, CDR2 YFSETQ. The CDR3 bases are TGCGCCAGCAGCTTGGACCTCCGGGAGACAGGGTTCGATGGCTACACCTTC. Translated, it gives CASSLDLRETGFDGYTF.

This clone was counted a few times. The gene calls are TRBV29-1 and TRBJ1-2; 7 bases are shared with TRBD1. Germline CDR1 is SQVTM and CDR2 is ANQGSEA. Unmatched junction bases numbered 6, after V lost 7 bases and J lost 4 bases. The CDR3 is 12 amino acids. CDR3 in amino acids: CSAEDRFYGYTF. The CDR3 bases are TGCAGCGCCGAGGACAGGTTCTATGGCTACACCTTC.